Listed here are 8 T cell receptor beta chains from one sample, sequenced in a study of blood T cell repertoires in COVID-19. Libraries were prepared by immunoSEQ multiplex PCR; TCRdb keeps only in-frame clonotypes and omits some of them. The sample consists of 150,000 to 180,000 clones, over 70% of them appearing once. The specimen sequenced was peripheral blood. These TCRs come from a man aged 55 to 70 with acute or convalescent COVID-19.

The V and J genes are TRBV9 and TRBJ1-6; possible D gene TRBD1, 6 bases. This CDR3 is built from 16 residues. Germline CDR1 SGDLS, CDR2 YYNGEE. Trimming pared 0 bases from V and 15 bases from J, leaving 22 bases between. CDR3 region: CASSVAAGGHPKVLHF. The CDR3 DNA follows: TGTGCCAGCAGCGTAGCAGCGGGGGGCCACCCCAAGGTCCTCCACTTT.

V gene TRBV9 combines with J gene TRBJ2-3; possible D gene TRBD2, 6 bases. The ends were cut back, 4 bases at V and 9 bases at J, with 15 bases in the middle. The germline V gene has CDR1 SGDLS and CDR2 YYNGEE. This CDR3 is built from 13 residues. The CDR3 here is CASSNPWTITQYF. CDR3 DNA sequence: TGTGCCAGCAGCAACCCCTGGACTATAACGCAGTATTTT.

This chain links TRBV5-5 with TRBJ2-2; 13 bases agree with TRBD2. The CDR3 loop spans 18 amino acids. Germline trimming cut 3 bases from V and 5 bases from J; bases unmatched to any gene: 10. Germline V gives CDR1 SGHKS, CDR2 YYEKEE (reference sequence). Here the CDR3 reads CASSSRLAGGSVTGELFF. The CDR3 DNA is TGTGCCAGCAGCTCCCGACTAGCGGGGGGATCGGTAACCGGGGAGCTGTTTTTT.

V gene TRBV6-4 combines with J gene TRBJ1-3; 8 bases map to TRBD1. This CDR3 region has 16 residues. Germline assignment: CDR1 MRHNA and CDR2 SNTAGT. J was trimmed by 4 bases and V by 5 bases; bases with no gene match: 10. CDR3 sequence reads: CASSTWTGCFGNTIYF. CDR3 nucleotide sequence: TGTGCCAGCAGTACCTGGACAGGGTGTTTCGGAAACACCATATATTTT.

The CDR3 nucleotides read TGTGCCAGCAGTTACCCCGGACAGCCTTACGAGCAGTACTTC. This sequence encodes CASSYPGQPYEQYF. The chain carries TRBV6-5 and TRBJ2-7; a weak D match, TRBD1 (6 bases). CDR1 and CDR2 from the germline V gene are MNHEY and SVGAGI. The CDR3 contains 14 residues. V lost 2 bases, J lost 4 bases, and 12 bases lay in between.

The chain uses TRBV28 and TRBJ2-2, with D possibly matching TRBD2 (5 bases). V lost 10 bases to trimming and J lost 4 bases, with 13 bases between them. The CDR3 runs 13 residues. Looked up from germline, CDR1 is MDHEN and CDR2 is SYDVKM. CDR3 DNA sequence: TGTGCCACCAACGGGGTCCCCACCGGGGAGCTGTTTTTT. It is translated as CATNGVPTGELFF.

The J gene is TRBJ2-6, the V gene TRBV27; D possibly corresponds to TRBD1 (6 bases). The length of the CDR3 is 17 residues. The V end lost 5 bases, the J end lost 0 bases, and 14 bases lay between the germline ends. The germline V gene encodes CDR1 MNHEY and CDR2 SMNVEV (reference sequence). This CDR3 is CASSRQVTSSGANVLTF. In DNA, the CDR3 is TGTGCCAGCAGTAGACAGGTGACAAGCTCTGGGGCCAACGTCCTGACTTTC.

This chain links TRBV9 with TRBJ1-4, with 10 bases that match TRBD1. V gave up 2 bases and J gave up 5 bases; unmatched junction bases: 3. This CDR3 region has 15 residues. Per germline, CDR1 SGDLS and CDR2 YYNGEE. CDR3 in DNA: TGTGCCAGCAGCGTTTTGGACAGGGGGAATGAAAAACTGTTTTTT. Its translation is CASSVLDRGNEKLFF. The whole variable domain, filled in from reference TRBV9 and TRBJ1-4, reads DSGVTQTPKHLITATGQRVTLRCSPRSGDLSVYWYQQSLDQGLQFLIQYYNGEERAKGNILERFSAQQFPDLHSELNLSSLELGDSALYFCASSVLDRGNEKLFFGSGTQLSVL.